These 14 T cell receptor beta chains share one sample of origin, sequenced in a study of T cells after yellow fever vaccination. TCRdb analysed the 5' RACE reads with MiXCR anew, one entry per CDR3 protein. Among 250,000 to 400,000 distinct CDR3 sequences listed, roughly 4.3% were seen once. The sample was PBMCs, taken 15 days after the yellow fever booster vaccination. Receptors were obtained from a man aged 18-30 years who received the YFV17D yellow fever vaccine.

This rearrangement joins TRBV29-1 to TRBJ1-1; 11 bases map to TRBD1. The germline V gene encodes CDR1 SQVTM and CDR2 ANQGSEA. The CDR3 has 13 amino acids. Trimming took 3 bases from V and 4 from J; bases not matched to a gene: 1. CDR3 sequence reads: CSVEGTGGTEAFF. CDR3 coding DNA: TGCAGCGTTGAGGGGACAGGGGGCACTGAAGCTTTCTTT.

There are a few counts of this clonotype. V gene TRBV4-2 combines with J gene TRBJ1-2; 7 bases line up with TRBD1. The V gene end was trimmed by 1 base and the J gene end by 7 bases; junction bases not matched to a gene: 6. CDR3 size: 14 residues. From germline, CDR1 is LGHNA and CDR2 YNFKEQ. CDR3 DNA sequence: TGTGCCAGCAGCCAAGTGGCGACAGGGCTTGGCTACACCTTC. It specifies CASSQVATGLGYTF.

This clonotype was counted a few times. The chain joins TRBV7-3 to TRBJ1-1, with D uncertain. V was pared by 1 base and J by 5 bases, with 11 bases between. From germline, CDR1 is SGHTA and CDR2 FQGTGA. The CDR3 is 14 residues long. The CDR3 DNA reads TGTGCCAGCAGCTTAAACACCCGGCCGACTGAAGCTTTCTTT. This translates into CASSLNTRPTEAFF. The entire variable domain, with the rest obtained from reference TRBV7-3 and TRBJ1-1, is as follows: GAGVSQTPSNKVTEKGKYVELRCDPISGHTALYWYRQSLGQGPEFLIYFQGTGAADDSGLPNDRFFAVRPEGSVSTLKIQRTERGDSAVYLCASSLNTRPTEAFFGQGTRLTVV.

This clonotype was observed a handful of times. V usage is TRBV27 and J usage is TRBJ1-1, with D maybe TRBD1 (6 bases). The germline V gene has CDR1 MNHEY and CDR2 SMNVEV (reference sequence). V was clipped by 6 bases and J by 0 bases, with 14 bases between them. The CDR3 is 15 amino acids. As DNA, the CDR3 is TGTGCCAGCAGGATAAACAGGGCCATGAACACTGAAGCTTTCTTT. It yields the protein CASRINRAMNTEAFF.

The chain employs TRBV7-2 and TRBJ1-3; D gene ambiguous. Germline loops: CDR1 SGHTA, CDR2 FQGNSA. This CDR3 region has 17 residues. Between the trimmed V and J ends, which lost 1 base and 0 bases, there was a span of 13 bases. The CDR3 nucleotides read TGTGCCAGCAGCTTAGAAGGCCGTCTGATCTCTGGAAACACCATATATTTT. This codes for CASSLEGRLISGNTIYF.

This clonotype was seen many times. This rearrangement joins TRBV5-6 to TRBJ2-5; D unresolved. The CDR3 is 13 amino acids. Per the germline V gene, CDR1 is SGHDT and CDR2 is YYEEEE. The V gene lost 2 bases and the J gene lost 1 base, with 6 bases spanning the gap. The CDR3 DNA reads as TGTGCCAGCAGCTTAGTACCCCAAGAGACCCAGTACTTC. It is translated as CASSLVPQETQYF.

The J gene is TRBJ2-1, the V gene TRBV7-2, with D possibly TRBD2 on 6 matching bases. Germline assignment: CDR1 SGHTA and CDR2 FQGNSA. This CDR3 has 14 residues. Trimming took off 1 base at V and 6 bases at J, with 10 bases between the two ends. CDR3 region: CASSLVGSGNEQFF. The DNA for the CDR3 is TGTGCCAGCAGCTTAGTGGGTAGCGGCAATGAGCAGTTCTTC.

This clonotype was observed a few times. J is TRBJ1-2 and V is TRBV12-3 or TRBV12-4; 9 bases are a match to TRBD1. J gave up 4 bases and V 4 bases, and 7 bases lay outside the gene matches. The CDR3 runs 15 residues. The CDR3 here is CASSSGTGKPYGYTF. CDR3 coding DNA: TGTGCCAGCAGTTCAGGGACAGGGAAGCCCTATGGCTACACCTTC.

This clonotype has just a few counts. V is TRBV7-2 and J is TRBJ2-2, with 7 bases matching TRBD1. Germline V gene data show CDR1 as SGHTA and CDR2 as FQGNSA. The junction had 6 bases not matched to a gene; V was cut back by 5 bases and J by 6 bases. The CDR3 covers 14 residues. The CDR3 sequence: CASSPDRRAGELFF. For the CDR3, the DNA is TGTGCCAGCAGCCCGGACAGGCGGGCCGGGGAGCTGTTTTTT.

This clonotype was detected many times. V gene TRBV10-3 combines with J gene TRBJ2-2; 10 positions match TRBD1. Looked up from germline, CDR1 is ENHRY and CDR2 is SYGVKD. The CDR3 runs to 17 residues. V lost 6 bases to trimming and J lost 3 bases; unmatched junction nucleotides: 10. The DNA for the CDR3 is TGTGCCATCAGGACCGGGACAGGGGACGTGTACACCGGGGAGCTGTTTTTT. Translating it yields CAIRTGTGDVYTGELFF.

The table lists this clonotype with many counts. The chain is built from TRBV6-1 and TRBJ2-7, with TRBD2 matching 12 bases. After removal of 2 bases from V and 4 bases from J, the junction contained 9 bases not matched to a gene. Germline assignment: CDR1 MNHNS and CDR2 SASEGT. The CDR3 is made up of 17 amino acids. DNA for the CDR3: TGTGCCAGCAGTGAATCTCTAGCGGGGGGGAACCCTTACGAGCAGTACTTC. It specifies CASSESLAGGNPYEQYF.

This clonotype has a handful of counts. The chain joins TRBV20-1 to TRBJ1-2; 7 bases line up with TRBD1. From germline, CDR1 is DFQATT and CDR2 SNEGSKA (reference sequence). Trimming took 3 bases from V and 3 from J; bases not matched to a gene: 10. The CDR3 totals 15 residues. The CDR3 loop is CSASVDRDRDYGYTF. The CDR3 region has the DNA TGCAGTGCTAGTGTAGACCGGGACAGAGACTATGGCTACACCTTC.

The rearrangement joins TRBV7-2 to TRBJ1-2; TRBD1 might be the D (5 bases). The CDR3 is made up of 16 amino acids. CDR1 SGHTA and CDR2 FQGNSA come from the germline V gene. V was cut by 5 bases and J by 4 bases, with 20 bases left in between. The CDR3 here is CASSAPSGREAYGYTF. The CDR3 nucleotides read TGTGCCAGCAGCGCACCCTCAGGCAGGGAAGCCTATGGCTACACCTTC.

This clonotype was detected a few times. The rearrangement uses TRBV5-1 and TRBJ2-5; 7 bases align to TRBD2. This CDR3 contains 14 residues. From germline, CDR1 is SGHRS and CDR2 YFSETQ. Trimming at V came to 4 bases and at J to 2 bases, leaving 5 bases not matched to a gene. The CDR3 is CASSRDGGQETQYF. Here the CDR3 DNA reads TGCGCCAGCAGCCGGGACGGGGGGCAAGAGACCCAGTACTTC.